This paragraph covers one TCR beta chain sequence. Its antigen is unknown. Time point specified: week 23, last vaccination. One vaccine dose held 300 ug of mutant IDH1 20-mer peptide and came with topical imiquimod. This sample was included in a study of a mutant IDH1 vaccine in newly diagnosed glioma. Study in general: Eight vaccinations went to patients in weeks 1, 3, 5, 7, 11, 15, 19, 23. Vaccination was launched 4-6 weeks after radiotherapy alone, or with temozolomide cycles. The treated group averaged approximately 42 years old and was around 62% male, approximately 40% female.

This table comes from immunoSEQ multiplex PCR, and its TCRdb copy is limited to in-frame clones, with some not included. The repertoire includes some 27,000 clones, 80% to 85% of them detected once, and about a sixth sits in the top ten. Study-level results: Vaccination elicited immune responses in roughly 93% of patients.

The CDR3 totals 14 residues. V was trimmed by 0 bases and J by 2 bases, leaving 8 bases between them. Germline CDR1 SGHRS, CDR2 YFSETQ. The chain employs TRBV5-1 and TRBJ1-2; maybe TRBD1 (5 bases). The sequences come from PBMCs, collected from a glioma patient whose treatment included an IDH1 peptide vaccine. The clonotype was recovered from a woman aged 30 to 39 with glioma. The CDR3 DNA is TGCGCCAGCAGCTTGGCCGAGGGGAACTATGGCTACACCTTC. Its translation is CASSLAEGNYGYTF.